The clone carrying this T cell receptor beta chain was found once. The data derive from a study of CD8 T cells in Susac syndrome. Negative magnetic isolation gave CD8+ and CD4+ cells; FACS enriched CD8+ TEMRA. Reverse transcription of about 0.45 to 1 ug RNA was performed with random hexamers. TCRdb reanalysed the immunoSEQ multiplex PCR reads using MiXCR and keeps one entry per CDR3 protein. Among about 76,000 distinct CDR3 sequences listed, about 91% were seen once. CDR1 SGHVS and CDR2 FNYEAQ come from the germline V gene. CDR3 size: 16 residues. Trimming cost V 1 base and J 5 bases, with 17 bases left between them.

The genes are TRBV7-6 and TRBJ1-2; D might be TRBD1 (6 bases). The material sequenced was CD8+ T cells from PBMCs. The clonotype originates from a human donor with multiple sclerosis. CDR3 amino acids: CASSLVRTVPWYGYTF. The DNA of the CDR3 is TGTGCCAGCAGCTTAGTCCGGACAGTCCCTTGGTATGGCTACACCTTC.